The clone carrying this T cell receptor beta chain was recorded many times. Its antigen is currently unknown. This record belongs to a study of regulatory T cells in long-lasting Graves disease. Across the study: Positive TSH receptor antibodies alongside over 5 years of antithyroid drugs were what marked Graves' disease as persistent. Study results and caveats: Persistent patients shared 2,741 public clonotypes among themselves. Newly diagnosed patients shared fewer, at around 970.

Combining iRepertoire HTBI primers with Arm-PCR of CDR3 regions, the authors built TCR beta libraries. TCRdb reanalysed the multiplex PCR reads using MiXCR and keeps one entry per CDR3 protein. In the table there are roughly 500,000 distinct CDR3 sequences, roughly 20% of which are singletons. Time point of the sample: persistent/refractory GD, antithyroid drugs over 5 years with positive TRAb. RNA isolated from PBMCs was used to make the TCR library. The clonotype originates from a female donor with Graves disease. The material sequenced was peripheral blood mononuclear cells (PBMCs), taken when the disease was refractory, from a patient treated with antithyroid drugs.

This CDR3 reads CAKNGYTF. CDR3 in DNA: TGCGCCAAAAATGGCTACACCTTC. The V call is TRBV5-1, the J call TRBJ1-2; no clear D. Trimming stripped 9 bases from V and 6 bases from J, with 3 bases between. The CDR3 sequence is 8 residues long. The germline gives CDR1 SGHRS, CDR2 YFSETQ.